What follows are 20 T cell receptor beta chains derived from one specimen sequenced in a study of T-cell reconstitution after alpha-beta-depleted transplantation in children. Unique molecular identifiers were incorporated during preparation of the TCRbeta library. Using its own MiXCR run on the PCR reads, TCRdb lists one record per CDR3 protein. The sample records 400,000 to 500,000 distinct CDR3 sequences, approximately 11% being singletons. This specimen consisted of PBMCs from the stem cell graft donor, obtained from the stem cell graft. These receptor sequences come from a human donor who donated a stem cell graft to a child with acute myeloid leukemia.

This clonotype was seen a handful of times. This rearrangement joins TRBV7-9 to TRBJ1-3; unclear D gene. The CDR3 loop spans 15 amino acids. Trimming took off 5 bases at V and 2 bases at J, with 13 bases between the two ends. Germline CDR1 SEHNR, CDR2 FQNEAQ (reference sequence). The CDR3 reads CASSADTAPGNTIYF. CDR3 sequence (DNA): TGTGCCAGCAGCGCCGACACGGCCCCTGGAAACACCATATATTTT.

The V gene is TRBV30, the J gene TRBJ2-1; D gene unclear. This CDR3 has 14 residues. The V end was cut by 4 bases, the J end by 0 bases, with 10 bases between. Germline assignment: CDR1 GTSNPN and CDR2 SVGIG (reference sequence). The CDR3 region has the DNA TGTGCCTGGAAACCCCCAAACTCCTACAATGAGCAGTTCTTC. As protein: CAWKPPNSYNEQFF. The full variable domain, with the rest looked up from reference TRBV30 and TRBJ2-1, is SQTIHQWPATLVQPVGSPLSLECTVEGTSNPNLYWYRQAAGRGLQLLFYSVGIGQISSEVPQNLSASRPQDRQFILSSKKLLLSDSGFYLCAWKPPNSYNEQFFGPGTRLTVL.

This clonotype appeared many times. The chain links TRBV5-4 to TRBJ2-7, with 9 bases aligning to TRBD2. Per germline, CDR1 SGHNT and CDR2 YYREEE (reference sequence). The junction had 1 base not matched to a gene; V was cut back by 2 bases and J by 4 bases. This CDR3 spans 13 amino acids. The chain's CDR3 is CASSFSGGYEQYV. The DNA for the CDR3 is TGTGCCAGCAGCTTCAGCGGGGGGTACGAGCAGTACGTC.

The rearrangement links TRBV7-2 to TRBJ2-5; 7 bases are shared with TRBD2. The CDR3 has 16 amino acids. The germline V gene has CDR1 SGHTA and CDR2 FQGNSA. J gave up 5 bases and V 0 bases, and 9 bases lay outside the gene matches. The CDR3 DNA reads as TGTGCCAGCAGCTTAGCTCTAGCGGCCGGGATCGAGACCCAGTACTTC. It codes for CASSLALAAGIETQYF.

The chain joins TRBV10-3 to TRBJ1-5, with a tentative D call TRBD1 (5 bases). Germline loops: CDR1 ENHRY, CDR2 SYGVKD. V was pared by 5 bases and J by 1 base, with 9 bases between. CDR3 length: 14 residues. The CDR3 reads CAISPGASNQPQHF. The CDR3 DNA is TGTGCCATCAGTCCCGGGGCGAGCAATCAGCCCCAGCATTTT.

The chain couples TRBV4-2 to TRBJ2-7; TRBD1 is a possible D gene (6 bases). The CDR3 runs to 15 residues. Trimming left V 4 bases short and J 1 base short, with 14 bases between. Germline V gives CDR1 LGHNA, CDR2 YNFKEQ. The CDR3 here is CASSPRQDLSYEQYF. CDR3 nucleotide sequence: TGTGCCAGCAGCCCTAGACAGGACCTTTCCTACGAGCAGTACTTC.

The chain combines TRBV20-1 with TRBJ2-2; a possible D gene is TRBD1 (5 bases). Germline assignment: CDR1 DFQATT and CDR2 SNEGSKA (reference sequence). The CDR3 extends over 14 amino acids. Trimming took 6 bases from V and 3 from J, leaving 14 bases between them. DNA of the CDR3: TGCAGTGCAATCGCAGGGTGGGACACCGGGGAGCTGTTTTTT. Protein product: CSAIAGWDTGELFF.

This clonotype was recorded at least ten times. In nucleotides, the CDR3 is TGCAGTGCTAGTGGTCTGAAAGGGACAGAAGAGACCCAGTACTTC. It is translated as CSASGLKGTEETQYF. This chain links TRBV20-1 with TRBJ2-5; TRBD1 matches at 7 bases. The CDR3 extends over 15 amino acids. CDR1 and CDR2 from the germline V gene are DFQATT and SNEGSKA (reference sequence). Trimming at V came to 3 bases and at J to 3 bases, leaving 10 bases not matched to a gene.

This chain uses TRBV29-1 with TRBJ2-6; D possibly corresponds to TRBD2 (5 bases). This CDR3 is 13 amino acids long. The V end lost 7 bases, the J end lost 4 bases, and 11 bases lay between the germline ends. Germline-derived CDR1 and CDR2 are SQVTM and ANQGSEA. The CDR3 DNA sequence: TGCAGCGCCGGGAAGAGGGGGGCCAACGTCCTGACTTTC. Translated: CSAGKRGANVLTF.

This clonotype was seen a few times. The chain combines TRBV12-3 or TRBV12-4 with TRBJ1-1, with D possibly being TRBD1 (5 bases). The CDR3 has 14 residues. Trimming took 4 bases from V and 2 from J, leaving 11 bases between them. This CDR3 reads CASSSRQSNTEAFF. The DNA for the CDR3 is TGTGCCAGCAGTTCACGACAGAGCAACACTGAAGCTTTCTTT.

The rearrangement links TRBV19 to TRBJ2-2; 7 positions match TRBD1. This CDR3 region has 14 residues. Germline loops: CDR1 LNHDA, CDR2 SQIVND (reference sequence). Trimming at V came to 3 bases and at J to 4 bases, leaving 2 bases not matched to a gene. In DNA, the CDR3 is TGTGCCAGTAGTATGAACAGGGGCACCGGGGAGCTGTTTTTT. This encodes CASSMNRGTGELFF. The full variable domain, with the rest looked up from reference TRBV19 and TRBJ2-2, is DGGITQSPKYLFRKEGQNVTLSCEQNLNHDAMYWYRQDPGQGLRLIYYSQIVNDFQKGDIAEGYSVSREKKESFPLTVTSAQKNPTAFYLCASSMNRGTGELFFGEGSRLTVL.

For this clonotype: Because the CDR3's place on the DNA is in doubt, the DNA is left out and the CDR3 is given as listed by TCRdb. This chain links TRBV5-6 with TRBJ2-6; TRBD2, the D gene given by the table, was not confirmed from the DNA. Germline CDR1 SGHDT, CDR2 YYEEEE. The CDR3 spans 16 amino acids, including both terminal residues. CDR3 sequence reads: CASSSPFGPGANVLTF.

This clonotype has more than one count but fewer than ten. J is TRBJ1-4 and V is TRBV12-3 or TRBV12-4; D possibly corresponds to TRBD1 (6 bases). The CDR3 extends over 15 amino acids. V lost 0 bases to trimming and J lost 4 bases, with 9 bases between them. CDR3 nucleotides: TGTGCCAGCAGTTTAGCGGGACACGATAATGAAAAACTGTTTTTT. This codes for CASSLAGHDNEKLFF.

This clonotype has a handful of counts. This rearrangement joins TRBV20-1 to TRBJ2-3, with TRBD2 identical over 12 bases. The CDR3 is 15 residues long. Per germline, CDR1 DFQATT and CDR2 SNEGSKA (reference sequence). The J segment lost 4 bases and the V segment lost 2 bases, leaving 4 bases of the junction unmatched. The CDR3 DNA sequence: TGCAGTGCTAGACTAGCGGGAGGGCCAGCAGATACGCAGTATTTT. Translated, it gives CSARLAGGPADTQYF.

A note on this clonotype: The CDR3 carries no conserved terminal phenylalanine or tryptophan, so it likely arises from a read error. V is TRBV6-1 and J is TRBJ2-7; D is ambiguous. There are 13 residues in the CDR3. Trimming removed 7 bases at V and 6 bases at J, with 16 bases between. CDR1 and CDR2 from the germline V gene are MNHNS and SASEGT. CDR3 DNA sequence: TGTGCCAGCACGGGTCTCCCATCCGGCGAGCAGTACGAC. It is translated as CASTGLPSGEQYD.

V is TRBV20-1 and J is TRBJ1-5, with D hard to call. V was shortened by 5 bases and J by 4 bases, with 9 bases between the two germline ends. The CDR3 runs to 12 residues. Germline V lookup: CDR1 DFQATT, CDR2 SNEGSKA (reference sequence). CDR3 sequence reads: CSAGEPNQPQHF. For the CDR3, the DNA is TGCAGTGCTGGGGAACCTAATCAGCCCCAGCATTTT.

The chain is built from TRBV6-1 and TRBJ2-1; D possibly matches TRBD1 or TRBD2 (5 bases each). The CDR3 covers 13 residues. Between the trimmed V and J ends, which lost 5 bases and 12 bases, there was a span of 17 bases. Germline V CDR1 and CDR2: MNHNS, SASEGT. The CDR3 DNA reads TGTGCCAGCAGTCGGGACGTCCTCTCGGGGCAGTTCTTC. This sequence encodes CASSRDVLSGQFF.

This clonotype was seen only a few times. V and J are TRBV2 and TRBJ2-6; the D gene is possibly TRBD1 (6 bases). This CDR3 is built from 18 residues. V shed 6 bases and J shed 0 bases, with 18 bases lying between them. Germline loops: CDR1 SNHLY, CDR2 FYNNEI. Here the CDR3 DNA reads TGTGCCAGCAGAGGGGGTTCGGTATCCCTCTCTGGGGCCAACGTCCTGACTTTC. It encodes CASRGGSVSLSGANVLTF. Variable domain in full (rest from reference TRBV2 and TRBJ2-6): EPEVTQTPSHQVTQMGQEVILRCVPISNHLYFYWYRQILGQKVEFLVSFYNNEISEKSEIFDDQFSVERPDGSNFTLKIRSTKLEDSAMYFCASRGGSVSLSGANVLTFGAGSRLTVL.

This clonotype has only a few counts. The CDR3 region has the DNA TGCGCCAGCAGCTTGGTCGGGACAGCTCCTTCTGGAAACACCATATATTTT. This codes for CASSLVGTAPSGNTIYF. V gene TRBV5-1 combines with J gene TRBJ1-3, with 7 bases identical to TRBD1. This CDR3 comprises 17 residues. V was pared by 0 bases and J by 1 base, with 7 bases of the junction left unmatched. CDR1 is SGHRS and CDR2 is YFSETQ in the germline V gene. The complete variable domain, with remaining parts taken from reference TRBV5-1 and TRBJ1-3, reads KAGVTQTPRYLIKTRGQQVTLSCSPISGHRSVSWYQQTPGQGLQFLFEYFSETQRNKGNFPGRFSGRQFSNSRSEMNVSTLELGDSALYLCASSLVGTAPSGNTIYFGEGSWLTVV.

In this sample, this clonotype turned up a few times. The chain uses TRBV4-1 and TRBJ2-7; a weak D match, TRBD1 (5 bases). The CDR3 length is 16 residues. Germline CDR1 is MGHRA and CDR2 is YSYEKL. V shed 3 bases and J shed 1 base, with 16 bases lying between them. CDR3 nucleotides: TGCGCCAGCAGCCATGGGCGGATGACAGTGTCCTACGAGCAGTACGTC. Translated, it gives CASSHGRMTVSYEQYV.